This T cell receptor (beta chain) was documented in a study of OX40 agonist ivuxolimab in advanced cancers. Study at large: Dose-escalation patients' cancers were hepatocellular carcinoma, melanoma, renal cell or head and neck cancer. Patients achieving partial responses numbered three: one hepatocellular carcinoma case and two cutaneous melanoma cases. General study findings and limits: CD8+ T cells (on average) carried more expanded clones than CD4+ T cells.

The germline CDR1 and CDR2 sequences are SGHTA and FQGNSA. The CDR3 is 15 residues long. J gave up 7 bases and V 5 bases, and 7 bases lay outside the gene matches. Remarks on this clone: Its antigen remains unknown.

Profiling relied on immunoSEQ multiplex PCR, and the TCRdb table lists in-frame clones only, not all of them. In the table there are tens of thousands of clones, 85% of which are singletons. The rearrangement uses TRBV7-2 and TRBJ2-1; 11 bases map to TRBD2. The sequence was collected from an adult with an advanced solid tumor such as melanoma, head and neck, liver or kidney cancer. This sample comprised CD4+ or CD8+ T cells sorted from blood, obtained in a trial of the OX40 agonist ivuxolimab. CDR3 amino acids: CASSPTSGSRNEQFF. In DNA, the CDR3 is TGTGCCAGCAGCCCCACTAGCGGGAGTCGGAATGAGCAGTTCTTC.